This T cell receptor (beta chain) emerged from a study of shared clonotypes between healthy human individuals. The material for each subset, its genomic DNA, was split evenly across several immunoSEQ plates. Using immunoSEQ multiplex PCR, the repertoire was profiled, and TCRdb retains in-frame clones only, with some absent. The profile shows roughly 2 million clones, more than 90% of them singletons. Study donors comprised healthy, HIV-negative adults devoid of recent acute infection or vaccination. The CDR3 totals 16 residues. The V end lost 2 bases, the J end lost 7 bases, and 15 bases lay between the germline ends. Germline CDR1 MNHNY, CDR2 SVGAGI (reference sequence).

The receptor's source is a young man in good health. The chain recombines TRBV6-6 with TRBJ1-6, with D unresolved. The sample taken for sequencing was naive CD4+ T cells sorted from blood. As to subset: CD45RA+ positively selected. The CDR3 is CASSYLGPNWNSPLHF. The CDR3 coding sequence is TGTGCCAGCAGTTACCTCGGGCCCAACTGGAATTCACCCCTCCACTTT.